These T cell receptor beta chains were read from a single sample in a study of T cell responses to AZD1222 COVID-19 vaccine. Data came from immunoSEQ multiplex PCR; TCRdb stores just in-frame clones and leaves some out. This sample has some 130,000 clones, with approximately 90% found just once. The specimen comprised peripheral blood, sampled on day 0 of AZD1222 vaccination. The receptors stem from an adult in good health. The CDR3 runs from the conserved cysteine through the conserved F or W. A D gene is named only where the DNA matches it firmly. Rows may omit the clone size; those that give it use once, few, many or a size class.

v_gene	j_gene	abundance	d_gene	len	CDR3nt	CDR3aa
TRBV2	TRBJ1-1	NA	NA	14	TGTGCCAGCAGTATGGACGGAGGGAACACTGAAGCTTTCTTT	CASSMDGGNTEAFF
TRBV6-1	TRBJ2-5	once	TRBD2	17	TGTGCCAGCAGTGGGGGACTAGCGGGAGGGCCATCAGAGACCCAGTACTTC	CASSGGLAGGPSETQYF
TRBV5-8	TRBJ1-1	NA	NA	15	TGTGCCAGCAGCTTGGGGGCAGGGTGGAACACTGAAGCTTTCTTT	CASSLGAGWNTEAFF
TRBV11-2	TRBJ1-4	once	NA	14	TGTGCCAGCAGCTTTAGGGGCCTTAATGAAAAACTGTTTTTT	CASSFRGLNEKLFF
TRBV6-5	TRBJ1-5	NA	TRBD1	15	TGTGCCAGCAGTCAAACGACAGGGGGCAACGGACCCCAGCATTTT	CASSQTTGGNGPQHF
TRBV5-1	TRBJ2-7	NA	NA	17	TGCGCCAGCAGCTTGGCCAATTCGGGGGAAGGGGGCTACGAGCAGTACTTC	CASSLANSGEGGYEQYF
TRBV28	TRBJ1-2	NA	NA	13	TGTGCCAGCAGTTTAGGGCAGGGCTATGGCTACACCTTC	CASSLGQGYGYTF
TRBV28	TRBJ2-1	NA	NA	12	TGTGCCAGCAGTTTACAGGGGGAGGCGGAGTTCTTC	CASSLQGEAEFF
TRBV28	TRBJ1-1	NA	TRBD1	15	TGTGCCAGCAGTACCCAGACAGGGGCGAACACTGAAGCTTTCTTT	CASSTQTGANTEAFF
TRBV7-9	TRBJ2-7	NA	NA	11	TGTGCCAGCGTCGGGGACGGAGGGCAGTACTTC	CASVGDGGQYF
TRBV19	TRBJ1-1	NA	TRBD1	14	TGTGCCACCTACCTTGGACAGGGCTCCACTGAAGCTTTCTTT	CATYLGQGSTEAFF
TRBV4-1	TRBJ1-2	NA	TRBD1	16	TGCGCCAGCAGCCAAGGATACAGGGGGGGAAGCTATGGCTACACCTTC	CASSQGYRGGSYGYTF
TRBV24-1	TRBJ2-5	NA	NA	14	TGTGCCACCAGTGATTCCCTGGCTTCGGAGACCCAGTACTTC	CATSDSLASETQYF
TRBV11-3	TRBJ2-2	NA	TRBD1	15	TGTGCCAGCAGTCACGGGACAGGGGAGGACGGGGAGCTGTTTTTT	CASSHGTGEDGELFF
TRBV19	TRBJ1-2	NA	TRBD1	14	TGTGCCAGTAGTCCCGAGGACAGGGGATTTGGCTACACCTTC	CASSPEDRGFGYTF
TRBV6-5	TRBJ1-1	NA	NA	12	TGTGCCAGCACGAGGGGGGTTCGGGAAGCTTTCTTT	CASTRGVREAFF
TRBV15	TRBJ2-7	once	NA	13	TGTGCCACCAGCAGAGATTTAACAGAAAATCGGCTTTTC	CATSRDLTENRLF
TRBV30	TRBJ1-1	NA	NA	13	TGTGCCTGGAGTGCTGCCTGGGGCACTGAAGCTTTCTTT	CAWSAAWGTEAFF
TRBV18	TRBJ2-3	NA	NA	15	TGTGCCAGCTCACTCCTGGGGGAACTCACAGATACGCAGTATTTT	CASSLLGELTDTQYF
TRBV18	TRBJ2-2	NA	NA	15	TGTGCCAGCGCGTCCGGGACAAGGAACACCGGGGAGCTGTTTTTT	CASASGTRNTGELFF
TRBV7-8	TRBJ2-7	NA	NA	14	TGTGCCAGCAGCTTAAGGCAGGGCGGGTACGAGCAGTACTTC	CASSLRQGGYEQYF
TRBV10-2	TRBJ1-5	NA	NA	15	TGCGCCAGCAGTGAGTCGAGGTCGAGCAATCAGCCCCAGCATTTT	CASSESRSSNQPQHF
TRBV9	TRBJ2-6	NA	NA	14	TGTGCCAGCAGCGTAATGTCAGGGGCCAACGTCCTGACTTTC	CASSVMSGANVLTF
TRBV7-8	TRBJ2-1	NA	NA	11	TGTGCCAGCAGCCCCTCGGGTGAGCAGTTCTTC	CASSPSGEQFF
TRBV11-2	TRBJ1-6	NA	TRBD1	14	TGTGCCAGCAGCCAAGGGACAGGGGATTCACCCCTCCACTTT	CASSQGTGDSPLHF
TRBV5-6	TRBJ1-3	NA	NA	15	TGTGCCAGCAGCCCAAGACAGATTTCTGGAAACACCATATATTTT	CASSPRQISGNTIYF
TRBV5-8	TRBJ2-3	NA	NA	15	TGTGCCAGCAGCTTAGCCCTCCCAGGGGTAGATACGCAGTATTTT	CASSLALPGVDTQYF
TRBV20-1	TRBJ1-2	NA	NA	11	TGCAGTGCTAGAGATGGACCCTTCTACACCTTC	CSARDGPFYTF
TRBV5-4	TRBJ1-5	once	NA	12	TGTGCCAGCAGCATCCAGGGTCAGCCCCAGCATTTT	CASSIQGQPQHF
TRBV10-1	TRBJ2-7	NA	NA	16	TGCGCCAGCAGTGAGTCGAAGAGCCTAGGCAACTACGAGCAGTACTTC	CASSESKSLGNYEQYF
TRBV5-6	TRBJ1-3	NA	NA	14	TGTGCCAGCAGCTGGGGAGGGTCTGGAAACACCATATATTTT	CASSWGGSGNTIYF
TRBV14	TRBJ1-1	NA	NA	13	TGTGCCAGCAGCCAAGTGGGACTAACTGAAGCTTTCTTT	CASSQVGLTEAFF
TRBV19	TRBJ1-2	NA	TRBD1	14	TGTGCCTCGCGGCGGGACAGCACTAACTATGGCTACACCTTC	CASRRDSTNYGYTF
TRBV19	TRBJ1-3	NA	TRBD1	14	TGTGCCAGTATCGGACAGGGGGCTGGAAACACCATATATTTT	CASIGQGAGNTIYF
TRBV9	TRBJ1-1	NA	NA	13	TGTGCCAGCAGCGCCCCCCAGCGCCCGAGGTTTTTCTTT	CASSAPQRPRFFF
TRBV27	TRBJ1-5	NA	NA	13	TGTGCCAGCAGTTTGGGGGGGAGTCAGCCCCAGCATTTT	CASSLGGSQPQHF
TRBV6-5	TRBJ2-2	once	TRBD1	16	TGTGCCAGCAGTTTCAATTGGGACAGGGCCTCCGGGGAGCTGTTTTTT	CASSFNWDRASGELFF
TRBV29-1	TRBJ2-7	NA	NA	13	TGCAGCGTTGAAACGGTGGAGACCTACGAGCAGTACTTC	CSVETVETYEQYF
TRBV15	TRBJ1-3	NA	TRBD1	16	TGTGCCACCAGCACCTACGGACAGGGGGTTGGAAACACCATATATTTT	CATSTYGQGVGNTIYF
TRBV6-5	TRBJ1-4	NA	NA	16	TGTGCCAGCAGTTACTCGGTGCGGGGGCCTCATGAAAAACTGTTTTTT	CASSYSVRGPHEKLFF
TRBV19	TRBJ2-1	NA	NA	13	TGTGCCAGTAGTATAGCTTTGGGCAATGAGCAGTTCTTC	CASSIALGNEQFF
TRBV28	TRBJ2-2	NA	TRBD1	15	TGTGCCAGCAGTTTCCCGGACAGGGCGACCGGGGAGCTGTTTTTT	CASSFPDRATGELFF
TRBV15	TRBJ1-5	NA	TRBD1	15	TGTGCCACCAGCAGGGACAGGGGAAGCAATCAGCCCCAGCATTTT	CATSRDRGSNQPQHF
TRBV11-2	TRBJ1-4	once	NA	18	TGTGCCAGCAGCTTAGGATTAATTTCGGGGGCCACGAATGAAAAACTGTTTTTT	CASSLGLISGATNEKLFF
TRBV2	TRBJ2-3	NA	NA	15	TGTGCCAGCAGACCGACAGTTACTAGCACAGATACGCAGTATTTT	CASRPTVTSTDTQYF
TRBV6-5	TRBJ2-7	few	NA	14	TGTGCCAGCAGGGAGGACCCGGCTGGCTACGAGCAGTACTTC	CASREDPAGYEQYF
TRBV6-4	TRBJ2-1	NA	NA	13	TGTGCCAGCAGCCCCCAAGGTGGGAATGAGCAGTTCTTC	CASSPQGGNEQFF